This T cell receptor beta chain was identified during a study of T cell responses to AZD1222 COVID-19 vaccine. About the research overall: Some second doses came at about 4 weeks and others at about 12 weeks; these were pooled. General observations from the study: Spike-spanning, vaccine-associated CD4 TCRs were dominant at 160-218 and 743-854. Among those given AZD1222, only 5 to 7 were seropositive at baseline. Donors were mostly white British, more females; clonal diversity possibly underestimated.

V was clipped by 8 bases and J by 3 bases, with 20 bases between them. Germline V gene sequence: CDR1 LNHDA, CDR2 SQIVND (reference sequence). This CDR3 spans 16 amino acids. Measured with immunoSEQ multiplex PCR; TCRdb has only the in-frame clones, and not every one. The repertoire has about 120,000 clones, about nine tenths of them found once; the top ten carry roughly 7.7%. As regards this clone: What it binds is unknown.

Here the sequenced sample was peripheral blood, taken on day 0 of AZD1222 vaccination. This sequence was found in an adult in good health. The V and J genes are TRBV19 and TRBJ1-5; D gene ambiguous. The chain's CDR3 is CASRRGDERVNQPQHF. CDR3 nucleotide sequence: TGTGCCAGTCGGAGAGGAGACGAAAGGGTCAATCAGCCCCAGCATTTT.